Shown below are 30 T cell receptor beta chains from a single sample sequenced in a study of beta chain features in type 1 diabetes. No antigen is known for these receptors. Isolated RNA was reverse transcribed in full, so expressed TCRB transcripts were sequenced. Generated by immunoSEQ multiplex PCR, the TCRdb table keeps only in-frame clones and is missing some. The sample lists hundreds of thousands of clones, over 12% occurring once. Broader study findings: The study found moderately but significantly shorter TCRB CDR3s in all four CD4+ subsets of Type 1 diabetes patients.

Sequenced: naive CD4+ T cells from blood. All receptors derive from a man younger than 35 with type 1 diabetes.

This clone came up a few times. The chain joins TRBV7-9 to TRBJ2-3; D is perhaps TRBD1 (6 bases). The germline V and J ends were trimmed by 8 bases and 3 bases, with 15 bases remaining between them. The CDR3 sequence is 14 residues long. CDR1 SEHNR and CDR2 FQNEAQ come from the germline V gene (reference sequence). DNA of the CDR3: TGTGCCAGCGGTGGGTGGGGGCTTACAGATACGCAGTATTTT. Its translation: CASGGWGLTDTQYF.

CDR3 in DNA: TGTGCCAGCAGTGACCCCATATCTACCTCCTACGAGCAGTACTTC. It translates to CASSDPISTSYEQYF. The J gene is TRBJ2-7, the V gene TRBV2; D remains unclear. Per the germline V gene, CDR1 is SNHLY and CDR2 is FYNNEI. Trimming removed 3 bases from V and 0 bases from J, with 12 bases in between. This CDR3 is 15 amino acids long.

This clone was seen a handful of times. The J gene is TRBJ2-7, the V gene TRBV13; no reliable D call. Per the germline V gene, CDR1 is PRHDT and CDR2 is FYEKMQ (reference sequence). The V and J ends lost 6 bases and 0 bases respectively, with 15 bases between them. This CDR3 has 15 residues. The CDR3 loop reads CASSSPAQSSYEQYF. As DNA, the CDR3 is TGTGCCAGCAGTTCCCCCGCGCAGAGCTCCTACGAGCAGTACTTC.

This clone was observed a handful of times. The genes are TRBV25-1 and TRBJ2-1; TRBD2 matches 11 bases. The junction had 4 bases not matched to a gene; V was cut back by 4 bases and J by 2 bases. CDR1 and CDR2 from the germline V gene are MGHDK and SYGVNS. The CDR3 consists of 16 residues. CDR3 coding DNA: TGTGCCAGCAGTGGGACTAGCGGGTTTACCTACAATGAGCAGTTCTTC. Translating gives CASSGTSGFTYNEQFF.

This chain uses TRBV5-1 with TRBJ2-4, with D possibly being TRBD2 (6 bases). V was trimmed by 7 bases and J by 2 bases, leaving 13 bases between them. The CDR3 is made up of 14 amino acids. CDR1 SGHRS and CDR2 YFSETQ come from the germline V gene. CDR3 in amino acids: CASGLEGTKNIQYF. The CDR3 coding sequence is TGCGCCAGCGGTTTGGAGGGAACCAAAAACATTCAGTACTTC.

The CDR3 region is CASSRERGPYEQYF. In DNA form, the CDR3 reads TGTGCCAGCAGCCGCGAGCGGGGACCCTACGAGCAGTACTTC. The rearrangement joins TRBV4-2 to TRBJ2-7; 7 nucleotides align to TRBD2. Germline values: CDR1 LGHNA, CDR2 YNFKEQ. After removal of 4 bases from V and 2 bases from J, the junction contained 5 bases not matched to a gene. The CDR3 length is 14 residues.

The V gene is TRBV7-2, the J gene TRBJ2-1, with D uncertain. Germline V gene lookup returns CDR1 SGHTA and CDR2 FQGNSA. V shed 3 bases and J shed 9 bases, with 18 bases lying between them. This CDR3 is built from 15 residues. CDR3 in amino acids: CASSFDPPPRSEQFF. Here the CDR3 DNA reads TGTGCCAGCAGCTTCGATCCCCCACCGAGGAGTGAGCAGTTCTTC.

This clone has just a few counts. The chain has TRBV5-1 and TRBJ2-5; maybe TRBD2 (6 bases). The CDR3 has 15 residues. Looked up from germline, CDR1 is SGHRS and CDR2 is YFSETQ. V dropped 1 base and J dropped 5 bases, with 15 bases sitting between them. The CDR3 here is CASSLQTRSVETQYF. Here the CDR3 DNA reads TGCGCCAGCAGCTTGCAGACTAGGAGCGTCGAGACCCAGTACTTC.

This clone has a handful of counts. This sequence joins TRBV4-2 and TRBJ2-3, with D uncertain. The ends were cut back, 4 bases at V and 0 bases at J, with 17 bases in the middle. The CDR3 is made up of 17 amino acids. In germline, CDR1 is LGHNA, CDR2 YNFKEQ. The CDR3 coding sequence is TGTGCCAGCAGCCCACGCCGAAGGGATCCCAGCACAGATACGCAGTATTTT. Encoded protein: CASSPRRRDPSTDTQYF.

This clone appeared a few times. This rearrangement joins TRBV7-3 to TRBJ2-1; D uncertain. V lost 3 bases to trimming and J lost 7 bases, with 16 bases between them. The CDR3 spans 15 residues. CDR1 is SGHTA and CDR2 is FQGTGA in the germline V gene. For the CDR3, the DNA is TGTGCCAGCAGCTTCAGCCCATTCACCCTTAATGAGCAGTTCTTC. Translated: CASSFSPFTLNEQFF.

This clone came up once. This sequence joins TRBV7-9 and TRBJ2-2; D assignment may be TRBD1 or TRBD2 (5 bases each). The CDR3 has 18 residues. The V gene's germline CDR1 is SEHNR and CDR2 FQNEAQ (reference sequence). The V end was cut by 1 base, the J end by 4 bases, with 19 bases between. This CDR3 is CASSLDPGTGGLTGELFF. The CDR3 DNA follows: TGTGCCAGCAGCTTAGATCCCGGAACAGGCGGGCTCACCGGGGAGCTGTTTTTT.

The rearrangement joins TRBV18 to TRBJ1-2, with D perhaps TRBD1 (5 bases). Looked up from germline, CDR1 is KGHSH and CDR2 is LQKENI. CDR3 length: 16 residues. Trimming removed 3 bases from V and 4 bases from J, with 18 bases in between. In nucleotides, the CDR3 is TGTGCCAGCTCACCTGGGGACGGACCAGTTCGCTATGGCTACACCTTC. Translation: CASSPGDGPVRYGYTF.

This clone has a handful of counts. CDR3 in DNA: TGTGCCTGGGGGGGACAGTCGGCGGAGACCCAGTACTTC. This encodes CAWGGQSAETQYF. The chain carries TRBV30 and TRBJ2-5; TRBD1 matches 7 bases. The CDR3 is made up of 13 amino acids. Per the germline V gene, CDR1 is GTSNPN and CDR2 is SVGIG (reference sequence). Unmatched junction bases numbered 8, after V lost 5 bases and J lost 5 bases.

The chain uses TRBV9 and TRBJ2-5; maybe TRBD2 (6 bases). CDR3 length: 15 amino acids. Trimming took 4 bases from V and 1 from J, leaving 14 bases between them. The germline V gene encodes CDR1 SGDLS and CDR2 YYNGEE. The CDR3 DNA is TGTGCCAGCAGCCCAGACAAGGGACTCCAAGAGACCCAGTACTTC. Translated: CASSPDKGLQETQYF.

The V and J genes are TRBV5-1 and TRBJ2-2; a possible D gene is TRBD2 (6 bases). Per germline, CDR1 SGHRS and CDR2 YFSETQ. CDR3 length equals 16 residues. Trimming removed 3 bases from V and 6 bases from J, with 18 bases in between. CDR3 nucleotide sequence: TGCGCCAGCAGCTCTTCATCGACTAGTCAGGCCGGGGAGCTGTTTTTT. It yields the protein CASSSSSTSQAGELFF.

The rearrangement links TRBV18 to TRBJ2-7; possibly TRBD1 for D (5 bases). Trimming stripped 8 bases from V and 5 bases from J, with 16 bases between. CDR3 size: 13 residues. From germline, CDR1 is KGHSH and CDR2 LQKENI. Here the CDR3 reads CASSEVGAHEQYF. Written as DNA, the CDR3 is TGTGCCAGCAGTGAGGTTGGGGCCCACGAGCAGTACTTC.

The rearrangement uses TRBV6-6 and TRBJ1-6; TRBD1 agrees at 7 bases. This CDR3 is built from 15 residues. Germline CDR1 is MNHNY and CDR2 is SVGAGI (reference sequence). V gave up 7 bases and J gave up 10 bases; unmatched junction bases: 13. As DNA, the CDR3 is TGTGCCAGCACTGGGACAGACTCCAAGGGATCACCCCTCCACTTT. It is translated as CASTGTDSKGSPLHF.

This chain links TRBV30 with TRBJ2-2; no clear D gene. CDR1 and CDR2 (germline): GTSNPN, SVGIG (reference sequence). Deletions cut 0 bases from V and 1 base from J, with 9 bases between. The CDR3 totals 15 residues. The CDR3 DNA follows: TGTGCCTGGAGTGTGAGGCTGGGGAACACCGGGGAGCTGTTTTTT. This encodes CAWSVRLGNTGELFF.

This clone was observed a handful of times. Additional DNA sequences in this sample encode the identical CDR3. The chain couples TRBV30 to TRBJ2-7, with a weak D call TRBD2 (6 bases). Germline assignment: CDR1 GTSNPN and CDR2 SVGIG (reference sequence). V dropped 1 base and J dropped 3 bases, with 7 bases sitting between them. This CDR3 is built from 12 residues. The CDR3 DNA sequence: TGTGCCTGGAGTGGACTAGTCTACGAGCAGTACTTC. It translates to CAWSGLVYEQYF. Filled out from reference TRBV30 and TRBJ2-7, the complete variable domain reads SQTIHQWPATLVQPVGSPLSLECTVEGTSNPNLYWYRQAAGRGLQLLFYSVGIGQISSEVPQNLSASRPQDRQFILSSKKLLLSDSGFYLCAWSGLVYEQYFGPGTRLTVT.

A few counts support this clone. The chain employs TRBV9 and TRBJ2-1; D is possibly TRBD2 (6 bases). Germline loops: CDR1 SGDLS, CDR2 YYNGEE. With 0 bases removed from V and 4 bases from J, the gap between germline ends came to 14 bases. The CDR3 is 16 amino acids. For the CDR3, the DNA is TGTGCCAGCAGCGTAGGGAATAGCGGAGCTTACAATGAGCAGTTCTTC. The encoded protein is CASSVGNSGAYNEQFF. The whole variable domain, filled in from reference TRBV9 and TRBJ2-1, reads DSGVTQTPKHLITATGQRVTLRCSPRSGDLSVYWYQQSLDQGLQFLIQYYNGEERAKGNILERFSAQQFPDLHSELNLSSLELGDSALYFCASSVGNSGAYNEQFFGPGTRLTVL.

This clone was found a few times. The J gene is TRBJ2-1, the V gene TRBV5-1, with D tentatively TRBD1 (6 bases). The germline gives CDR1 SGHRS, CDR2 YFSETQ. Trimming removed 4 bases from V and 4 bases from J, with 9 bases in between. This CDR3 is built from 13 residues. CDR3 residues: CASSKDRYNEQFF. Here the CDR3 DNA reads TGCGCCAGCAGCAAGGACAGATACAATGAGCAGTTCTTC.

This clone came up a few times. The chain links TRBV7-9 to TRBJ1-5, with D unclear. The V gene's germline CDR1 is SEHNR and CDR2 FQNEAQ (reference sequence). The CDR3 has 12 amino acids. Trimming removed 5 bases from V and 6 bases from J, with 8 bases in between. DNA for the CDR3: TGTGCCAGCAGCCGAGATGGTCAGCCCCAGCATTTT. Translated, it gives CASSRDGQPQHF.

In its sample, this clone was seen a few times. V gene TRBV7-2 combines with J gene TRBJ2-7, with 10 bases identical to TRBD1. The CDR3 has 14 amino acids. The germline V gene has CDR1 SGHTA and CDR2 FQGNSA. Losses at the gene ends were 8 bases for V and 3 bases for J; bases not matched to a gene: 7. CDR3 DNA sequence: TGTGCCAGCCGGTCGGGGACAGGGGACTACGAGCAGTACTTC. Its protein is CASRSGTGDYEQYF.

The chain has TRBV28 and TRBJ1-5; a possible D gene is TRBD1 (5 bases). The V end was cut by 3 bases, the J end by 0 bases, with 12 bases between. CDR1 is MDHEN, CDR2 SYDVKM, per germline. The CDR3 covers 16 residues. The DNA of the CDR3 is TGTGCCAGCAGTTTTATCCTGAGGGGTAGCAATCAGCCCCAGCATTTT. Translation gives CASSFILRGSNQPQHF.

This clone was observed a few times. This chain links TRBV5-4 with TRBJ2-5; possibly TRBD1 for D (5 bases). Trimming removed 7 bases at V and 5 bases at J, with 24 bases between. Looked up from germline, CDR1 is SGHNT and CDR2 is YYREEE (reference sequence). This CDR3 spans 16 amino acids. The CDR3, as DNA: TGTGCCAGCGGCTCAAGGCCCACAGGCCTCCAGGAGACCCAGTACTTC. Protein sequence: CASGSRPTGLQETQYF.

The chain uses TRBV30 and TRBJ2-7; D is perhaps TRBD2 (5 bases). V lost 2 bases and J lost 2, with 10 bases in between. The V gene's germline CDR1 is GTSNPN and CDR2 SVGIG (reference sequence). The CDR3 length is 13 residues. CDR3 coding DNA: TGTGCCTGGAGTATCGGGGATACCTACGAGCAGTACTTC. It codes for CAWSIGDTYEQYF.

This clone occurred a few times. This chain uses TRBV5-4 with TRBJ1-1; D remains unclear. CDR1 is SGHNT and CDR2 is YYREEE in the germline V gene (reference sequence). This CDR3 comprises 14 residues. Between the trimmed V and J ends, which lost 2 bases and 1 base, there was a span of 9 bases. The CDR3 coding sequence is TGTGCCAGCAGCTTCCCCAGCGGGAACACTGAAGCTTTCTTT. Amino acids: CASSFPSGNTEAFF.

The table lists this clone with a few counts. The chain combines TRBV2 with TRBJ2-3; 12 bases line up with TRBD1. After removal of 3 bases from V and 4 bases from J, the junction contained 5 bases not matched to a gene. Germline V lookup: CDR1 SNHLY, CDR2 FYNNEI. CDR3 length: 16 residues. The CDR3 coding sequence is TGTGCCAGCAGTGAGATGGGACAGGGGGCCTCAGATACGCAGTATTTT. Its translation is CASSEMGQGASDTQYF.

The rearrangement uses TRBV6-5 and TRBJ2-1, with TRBD1 matching over 7 bases. V trimming: 5 bases; J trimming: 5 bases; junction bases outside the gene matches: 3. The CDR3 is 13 residues long. Germline-derived CDR1 and CDR2 are MNHEY and SVGAGI. The CDR3: CASSMTGHNEQFF. For the CDR3, the DNA is TGTGCCAGCAGTATGACAGGGCACAATGAGCAGTTCTTC.

The chain carries TRBV6-5 and TRBJ2-1; D is unclear. Trimming removed 6 bases at V and 5 bases at J, with 8 bases between. This CDR3 spans 12 amino acids. The germline CDR1 and CDR2 sequences are MNHEY and SVGAGI. In DNA, the CDR3 is TGTGCCAGCAGCCCAAGCCACAATGAGCAGTTCTTC. Protein sequence: CASSPSHNEQFF.